This T cell receptor beta chain was captured by sequencing in a study of vaccination and CD4 T cells after COVID-19. Study-level background: Convalescent patients, SARS-CoV-2 positive by nasal swab PCR, comprised about nine mild cases and one severe case. The convalescent group had six males, four females, seven Caucasians, two Asians, one multiracial. Post-vaccine sampling followed dose two by a median about 69 days (range 14 to 241). Investigators stimulated cells with overlapping spike peptides drawn from SARS-CoV-2, HCoV-NL63, HCoV-OC43 and HCoV-229E.

Cultured CD4+ T cells had their DNA profiled by the Oncomine TCR Beta short-read assay. TCRdb reprocessed the PCR reads via MiXCR and lists one record per CDR3 protein. The sample gives approximately 12,000 distinct CDR3 sequences, roughly 40% of which show up once; about 20% is in the top ten. Noted treatment: roughly 10-day PBMC culture with coronavirus spike peptide pools or control peptides (ViraFEST assay). This clonotype was picked up a small number of times. The antigen is unknown. The source is a human donor who had recovered from COVID-19. The material sequenced was CD4+ T cells from blood, cultured in vitro, taken before SARS-CoV-2 vaccination.

DNA for the CDR3: TGTGCCAGCAGCCTAAATCGTCGGGACAGGGCTAACTATGGCTACACCTTC. Translating gives CASSLNRRDRANYGYTF. V usage is TRBV7-2 and J usage is TRBJ1-2, with 9 bases matching TRBD1. This CDR3 has 17 residues. In germline, CDR1 is SGHTA, CDR2 FQGNSA. J gave up 0 bases and V 5 bases, and 10 bases lay outside the gene matches. Variable domain in full (rest from reference TRBV7-2 and TRBJ1-2): GAGVSQSPSNKVTEKGKDVELRCDPISGHTALYWYRQSLGQGLEFLIYFQGNSAPDKSGLPSDRFSAERTGGSVSTLTIQRTQQEDSAVYLCASSLNRRDRANYGYTFGSGTRLTVV.